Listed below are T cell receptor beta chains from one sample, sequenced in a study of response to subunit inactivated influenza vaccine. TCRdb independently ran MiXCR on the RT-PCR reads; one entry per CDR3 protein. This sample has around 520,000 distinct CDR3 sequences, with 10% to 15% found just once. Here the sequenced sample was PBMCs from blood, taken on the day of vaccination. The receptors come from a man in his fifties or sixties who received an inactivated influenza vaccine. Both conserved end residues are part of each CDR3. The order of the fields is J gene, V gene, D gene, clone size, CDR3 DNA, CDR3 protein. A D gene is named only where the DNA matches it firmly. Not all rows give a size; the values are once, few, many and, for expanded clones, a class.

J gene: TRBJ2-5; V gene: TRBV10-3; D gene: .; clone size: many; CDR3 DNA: TGTGCCATCAGTGAGACCGGGACGGTGCAGACCCAGTACTTC; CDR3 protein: CAISETGTVQTQYF
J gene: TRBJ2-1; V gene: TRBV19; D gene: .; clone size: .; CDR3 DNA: TGTGCCAGTAGTATGTACAATGAGCAGTTCTTC; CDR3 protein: CASSMYNEQFF
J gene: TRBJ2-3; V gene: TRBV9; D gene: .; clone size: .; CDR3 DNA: TGTGCCAGCAGCGGTAGACCCACCACCGCAGATACGCAGTATTTT; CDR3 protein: CASSGRPTTADTQYF
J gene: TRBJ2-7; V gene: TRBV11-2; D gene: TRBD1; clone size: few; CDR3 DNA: TGTGCCAGCAGCTTAGTAGGGACAGTGGGATACGAGCAGTACTTC; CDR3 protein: CASSLVGTVGYEQYF
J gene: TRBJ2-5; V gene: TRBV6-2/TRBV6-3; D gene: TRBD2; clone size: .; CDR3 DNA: TGTGCCAGCAGTAACGGACTAGCGGGGGGCCAAGAGACCCAGTACTTC; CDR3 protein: CASSNGLAGGQETQYF
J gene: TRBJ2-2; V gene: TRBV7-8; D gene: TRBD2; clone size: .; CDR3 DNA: TGTGCCAGCAGCTTCCTAGCGGGAGGCGGGGACACCGGGGAGCTGTTTTTT; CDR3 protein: CASSFLAGGGDTGELFF
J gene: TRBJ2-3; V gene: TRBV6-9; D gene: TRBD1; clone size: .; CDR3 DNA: TGTGCCAGCAGTAAGAACAGGGGGCTCACTTCCCCAACGCAGTATTTT; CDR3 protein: CASSKNRGLTSPTQYF
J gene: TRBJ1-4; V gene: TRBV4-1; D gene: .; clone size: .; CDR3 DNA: TGCGCCAGCAGCCAGTCATCACTCAAGGAGGATGAAAAACTGTTTTTT; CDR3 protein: CASSQSSLKEDEKLFF
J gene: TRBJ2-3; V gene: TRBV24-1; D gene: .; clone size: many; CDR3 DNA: TGTGCCACCAGTGACCTGCAACTGGGCGGGACAGATACGCAGTATTTT; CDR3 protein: CATSDLQLGGTDTQYF
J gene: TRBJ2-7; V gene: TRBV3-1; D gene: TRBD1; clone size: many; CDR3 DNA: TGTGCCAGCAGCGCCACCGGGACAGGGGGGAGAGAGCAGTACTTC; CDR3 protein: CASSATGTGGREQYF
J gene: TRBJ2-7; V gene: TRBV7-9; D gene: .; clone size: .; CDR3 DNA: TGTGCCAGCAGCCCTACAGTAAACTACGAGCAGTACTTC; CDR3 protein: CASSPTVNYEQYF
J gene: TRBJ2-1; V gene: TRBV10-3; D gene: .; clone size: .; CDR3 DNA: TGTGCCATCAGTACACCACTGCCCAACAATCATACTCAGCGTCCAGCAGATGAGCAGTTCTTC; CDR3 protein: CAISTPLPNNHTQRPADEQFF
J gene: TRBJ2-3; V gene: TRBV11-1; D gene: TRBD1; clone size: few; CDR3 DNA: TGTGCCAGCAGCTCCCCAGGGGGCGTAGTGACAGATACGCAGTATTTT; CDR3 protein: CASSSPGGVVTDTQYF
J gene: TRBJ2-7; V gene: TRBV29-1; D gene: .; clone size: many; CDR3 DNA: TGCAGCGTTGGAGACGGGGGCGCGGGACACGAGCAGTACTTC; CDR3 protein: CSVGDGGAGHEQYF
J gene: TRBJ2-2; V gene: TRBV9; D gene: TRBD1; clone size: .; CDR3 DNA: TGTGCCAGCAGCGTAGGGGGACAGATTAACACCGGGGAGCTGTTTTTT; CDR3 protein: CASSVGGQINTGELFF
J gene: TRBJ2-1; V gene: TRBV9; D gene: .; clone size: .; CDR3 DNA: TGTGCCAGCAGCGTTTTTCCGGAGGCCTCCTACAATGAGCAGTTCTTC; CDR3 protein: CASSVFPEASYNEQFF
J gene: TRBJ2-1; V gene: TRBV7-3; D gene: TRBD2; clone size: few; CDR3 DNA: TGTGCCAGCAGCTTAACGGGACTAGCGGGATTGCACGATGAGCAGTTCTTC; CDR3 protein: CASSLTGLAGLHDEQFF
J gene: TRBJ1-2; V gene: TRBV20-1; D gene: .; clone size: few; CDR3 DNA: TGCAGTGCTTCCAATCACGGGGAATACTATGGCTACACCTTC; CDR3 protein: CSASNHGEYYGYTF
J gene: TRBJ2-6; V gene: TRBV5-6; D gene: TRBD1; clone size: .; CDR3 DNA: TGTGCCAGCTTGGCGGGACAGGGATATGCTGGGGCCAACGTCCTGACTTTC; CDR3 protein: CASLAGQGYAGANVLTF
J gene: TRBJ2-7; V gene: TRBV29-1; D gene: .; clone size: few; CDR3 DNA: TGCAGCGTTCTAGGACATGCTAACTCCTACGAGCAGTACTTC; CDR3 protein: CSVLGHANSYEQYF
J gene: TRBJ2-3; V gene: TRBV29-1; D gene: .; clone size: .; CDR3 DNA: TGCAGCGTTGAGGTGGCGGGAAGAAACCCAGATACGCAGTATTTT; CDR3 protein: CSVEVAGRNPDTQYF
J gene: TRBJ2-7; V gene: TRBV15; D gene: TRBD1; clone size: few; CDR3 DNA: TGTGCCACCAGCACGAACCCGACAGGGGGCTACGAGCAGTACTTC; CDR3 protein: CATSTNPTGGYEQYF